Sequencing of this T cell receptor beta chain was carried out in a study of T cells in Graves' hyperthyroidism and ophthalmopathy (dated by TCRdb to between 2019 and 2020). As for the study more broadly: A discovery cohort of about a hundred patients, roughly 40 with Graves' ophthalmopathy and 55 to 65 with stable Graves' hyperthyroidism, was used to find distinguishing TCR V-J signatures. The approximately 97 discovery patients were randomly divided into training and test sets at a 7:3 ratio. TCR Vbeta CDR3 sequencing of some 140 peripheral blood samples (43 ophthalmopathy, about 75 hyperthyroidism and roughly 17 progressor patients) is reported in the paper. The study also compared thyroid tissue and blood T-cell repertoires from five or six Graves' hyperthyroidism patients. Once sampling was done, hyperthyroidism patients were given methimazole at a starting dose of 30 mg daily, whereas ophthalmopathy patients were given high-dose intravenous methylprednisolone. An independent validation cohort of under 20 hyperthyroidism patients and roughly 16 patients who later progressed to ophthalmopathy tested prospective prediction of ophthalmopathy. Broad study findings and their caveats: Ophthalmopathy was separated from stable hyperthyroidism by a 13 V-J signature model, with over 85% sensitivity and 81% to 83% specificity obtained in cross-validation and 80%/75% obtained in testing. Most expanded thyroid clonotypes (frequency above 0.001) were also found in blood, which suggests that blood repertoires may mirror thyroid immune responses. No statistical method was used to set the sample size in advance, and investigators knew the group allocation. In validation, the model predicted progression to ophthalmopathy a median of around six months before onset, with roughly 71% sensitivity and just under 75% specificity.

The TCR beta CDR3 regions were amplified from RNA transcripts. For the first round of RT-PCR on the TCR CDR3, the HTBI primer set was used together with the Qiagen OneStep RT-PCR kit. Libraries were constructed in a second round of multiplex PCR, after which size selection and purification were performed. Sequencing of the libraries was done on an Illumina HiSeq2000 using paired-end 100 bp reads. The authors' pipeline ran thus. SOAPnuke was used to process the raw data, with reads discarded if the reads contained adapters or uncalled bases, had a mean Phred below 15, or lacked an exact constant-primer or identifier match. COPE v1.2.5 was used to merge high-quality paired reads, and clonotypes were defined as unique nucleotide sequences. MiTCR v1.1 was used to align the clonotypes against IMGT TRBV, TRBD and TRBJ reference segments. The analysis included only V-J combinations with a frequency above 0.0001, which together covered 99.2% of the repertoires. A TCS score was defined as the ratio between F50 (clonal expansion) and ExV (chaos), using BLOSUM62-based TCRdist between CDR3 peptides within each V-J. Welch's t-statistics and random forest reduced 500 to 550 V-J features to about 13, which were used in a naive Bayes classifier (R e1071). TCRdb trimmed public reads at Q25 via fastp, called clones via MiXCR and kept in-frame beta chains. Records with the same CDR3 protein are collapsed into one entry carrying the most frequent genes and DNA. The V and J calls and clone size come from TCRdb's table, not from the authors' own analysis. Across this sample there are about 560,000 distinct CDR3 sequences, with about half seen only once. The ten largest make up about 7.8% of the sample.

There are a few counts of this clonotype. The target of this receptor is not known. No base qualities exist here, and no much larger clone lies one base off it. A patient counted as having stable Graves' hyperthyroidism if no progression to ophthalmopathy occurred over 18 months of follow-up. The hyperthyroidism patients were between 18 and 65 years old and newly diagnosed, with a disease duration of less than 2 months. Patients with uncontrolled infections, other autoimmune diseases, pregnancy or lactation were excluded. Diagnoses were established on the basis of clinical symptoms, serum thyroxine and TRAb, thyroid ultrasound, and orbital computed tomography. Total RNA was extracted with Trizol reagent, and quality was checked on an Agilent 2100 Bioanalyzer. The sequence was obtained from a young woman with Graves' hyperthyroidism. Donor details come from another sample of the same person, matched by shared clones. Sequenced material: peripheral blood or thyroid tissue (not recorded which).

The sequenced DNA is TGTGCCAGCAGCCAAGACCAGGGGACGAGCTATGGCTACACCTTC. Its amino acids are CASSQDQGTSYGYTF. Rearrangement joined TRBV14 to TRBJ1-2, with TRBD1 as a weak D call on 6 bases. Spanning cysteine to phenylalanine, the CDR3 consists of 15 amino acids. Only the CDR3 DNA is retained, 45 bases long and in frame from the first base. Per the germline V gene, SGHDN is the CDR1 and FVKESK is the CDR2. V loses 0 bases of germline sequence and J loses 4 bases, and the interval between the two ends is 12 bases.